The clone carrying this T cell receptor beta chain was counted a few times. The data belong to a study of CD8 T cells in Susac syndrome. CDR1 is DFQATT and CDR2 is SNEGSKA in the germline V gene (reference sequence). The CDR3 has 12 residues. Trimming shortened V by 3 bases and J by 4 bases, and 9 bases separated the two germline ends. Controls were healthy donors chosen to match patients in age and sex. Random hexamers served to reverse transcribe roughly 0.5 to 1 ug RNA. With immunoSEQ multiplex PCR, TCR beta CDR3 was amplified across 54 Vbeta and 13 Jbeta. TCRdb used MiXCR to reprocess the immunoSEQ multiplex PCR reads, holding one entry per CDR3 protein. The data hold some 180,000 distinct CDR3 sequences, with about 95% observed a single time.

The receptor's source is a human donor in good health. The gene calls are TRBV20-1 and TRBJ1-1; D is ambiguous. The sample was CD4+ T cells from PBMCs. The CDR3 DNA follows: TGCAGTGCTAGTGGTGGAGTCACTGAAGCTTTCTTT. Translating gives CSASGGVTEAFF.